One sample yielded the 25 T cell receptor beta chains listed below, sequenced in a study of blood T cells in healthy people across ages. Sample-barcoded 5' priming and a J-beta primer mix drove a second PCR of roughly 6 to 12 cycles. TCRdb reprocessed the 5' RACE reads via MiXCR and lists one record per CDR3 protein. Among 600,000 or so distinct CDR3 sequences listed, around half were seen once. The sample consisted of blood. The receptors stem from an older man in good health.

V is TRBV15 and J is TRBJ2-7; D is unclear. This CDR3 contains 14 residues. V lost 0 bases to trimming and J lost 4 bases, with 10 bases between them. The germline V gene encodes CDR1 LNHNV and CDR2 YYDKDF (reference sequence). CDR3 DNA sequence: TGTGCCACCAGCAGAGATTTAGACTCGTACGAGCAGTACTTC. Its translation is CATSRDLDSYEQYF.

The rearrangement uses TRBV7-2 and TRBJ1-2, with TRBD1 as a possible D gene (6 bases). The CDR3 runs to 16 residues. The germline V gene has CDR1 SGHTA and CDR2 FQGNSA. V was shortened by 1 base and J by 7 bases, with 19 bases between the two germline ends. The CDR3 DNA is TGTGCCAGCAGCTTAGTTTGGAGCAGACAGGCGGGTGGCTACACCTTC. Protein product: CASSLVWSRQAGGYTF.

The CDR3 coding sequence is TGTGCCAGCAGCCCCTCACTAGCGGCGCCATACAATGAGCAGTACTTC. It codes for CASSPSLAAPYNEQYF. The V and J genes are TRBV7-3 and TRBJ2-5, with TRBD2 identical over 8 bases. The CDR3 is 16 residues long. Germline loops: CDR1 SGHTA, CDR2 FQGTGA. V lost 5 bases to trimming and J lost 11 bases; unmatched junction nucleotides: 19. The entire variable domain, with the rest obtained from reference TRBV7-3 and TRBJ2-5, is as follows: GAGVSQTPSNKVTEKGKYVELRCDPISGHTALYWYRQSLGQGPEFLIYFQGTGAADDSGLPNDRFFAVRPEGSVSTLKIQRTERGDSAVYLCASSPSLAAPYNEQYFGPGTRLLVL.

This clonotype was observed a single time. Since a much larger clone is just one base distant, this may be a read error. This chain joins TRBV6-5 and TRBJ1-2; possibly TRBD1 for D (6 bases). Trimming shortened V by 7 bases and J by 3 bases, and 15 bases separated the two germline ends. CDR1 is MNHEY, CDR2 SVGAGI, per germline. The CDR3 totals 14 residues. The CDR3 here is CASTWTAADYGYTF. CDR3 bases: TGTGCCAGCACCTGGACAGCCGCTGACTATGGCTACACCTTC.

This clonotype was observed a few times. V gene TRBV7-2 combines with J gene TRBJ2-3; D unresolved. The CDR3 consists of 13 residues. Trimming pared 6 bases from V and 4 bases from J, leaving 11 bases between. Germline CDR1 is SGHTA and CDR2 is FQGNSA. CDR3 bases: TGTGCCAGCAGTCAAGAGGCCCCAGATACGCAGTATTTT. This gives the protein CASSQEAPDTQYF.

There are many counts of this clonotype. The J gene is TRBJ2-1, the V gene TRBV7-6, with no clear D. Germline V gene lookup returns CDR1 SGHVS and CDR2 FNYEAQ. The CDR3 spans 12 residues. Trimming removed 5 bases from V and 9 bases from J, with 11 bases in between. Here the CDR3 reads CASSLTPGEQFF. Here the CDR3 DNA reads TGTGCCAGCAGCCTCACTCCGGGTGAGCAGTTCTTC. Full variable domain (missing parts from reference TRBV7-6 and TRBJ2-1): GAGVSQSPRYKVTKRGQDVALRCDPISGHVSLYWYRQALGQGPEFLTYFNYEAQQDKSGLPNDRFSAERPEGSISTLTIQRTEQRDSAMYRCASSLTPGEQFFGPGTRLTVL.

This clonotype occurred once. CDR3 in amino acids: CATSRDLSGGYEQYF. CDR3 bases: TGTGCCACCAGCAGGGACTTAAGCGGAGGCTACGAGCAGTACTTC. This chain links TRBV15 with TRBJ2-7, with a possible D match to TRBD2 (5 bases). This CDR3 comprises 15 residues. V was cut by 3 bases and J by 3 bases, with 15 bases left in between. Germline V gene lookup returns CDR1 LNHNV and CDR2 YYDKDF (reference sequence).

This chain links TRBV6-5 with TRBJ2-7; D remains ambiguous. Trimming stripped 7 bases from V and 2 bases from J, with 15 bases between. In germline, CDR1 is MNHEY, CDR2 SVGAGI. The length of the CDR3 is 14 residues. This CDR3 reads CASKRGMAAYEQYF. In nucleotides, the CDR3 is TGTGCCAGCAAAAGAGGAATGGCAGCCTACGAGCAGTACTTC.

V and J are TRBV20-1 and TRBJ2-7; D gene ambiguous. Germline lookup yields CDR1 DFQATT and CDR2 SNEGSKA (reference sequence). V gave up 0 bases and J gave up 5 bases, with 23 bases separating them. The CDR3 length is 17 residues. The CDR3 here is CSAREPPVVVGSNEQYF. DNA of the CDR3: TGCAGTGCTAGAGAGCCGCCCGTAGTAGTCGGGTCCAACGAGCAGTACTTC.

The CDR3 nucleotides are TGTGCCTGGAGACAGGCCTACGAGCAGTACTTC. It specifies CAWRQAYEQYF. The J gene is TRBJ2-5, the V gene TRBV30; D may be TRBD1 (5 bases). The end of the DNA fits TRBJ2-7 better, so the J call may be wrong. Germline V gene data show CDR1 as GTSNPN and CDR2 as SVGIG (reference sequence). The CDR3 runs to 11 residues.

This chain joins TRBV20-1 and TRBJ2-1; tentatively, D is TRBD1 or TRBD2 (5 bases each). Germline assignment: CDR1 DFQATT and CDR2 SNEGSKA (reference sequence). This CDR3 region has 13 residues. With 6 bases removed from V and 5 bases from J, the gap between germline ends came to 14 bases. DNA for the CDR3: TGCAGTGCAAACCCGGGACCCAACAATGAGCAGTTCTTC. Protein sequence: CSANPGPNNEQFF.

A few counts support this clonotype. The chain uses TRBV12-3 or TRBV12-4 and TRBJ1-4; 7 positions agree with TRBD1. The CDR3 covers 14 residues. The J segment lost 7 bases and the V segment lost 7 bases, leaving 9 bases of the junction unmatched. The CDR3 nucleotides are TGTGCCAGCACCCTCACAGGGGCAGGTGAAAAACTGTTTTTT. This translates into CASTLTGAGEKLFF.

This clonotype was seen more than once but under ten times. V is TRBV4-3 and J is TRBJ2-4, with a possible D match to TRBD2 (5 bases). This CDR3 region has 16 residues. From germline, CDR1 is LGHNA and CDR2 YSLEER. The ends were cut back, 0 bases at V and 7 bases at J, with 16 bases in the middle. CDR3 residues: CASSQEIGVIGNIQYF. The CDR3, as DNA: TGCGCCAGCAGCCAAGAGATCGGGGTAATAGGGAACATTCAGTACTTC.

This clonotype was observed a few times. J is TRBJ2-1 and V is TRBV7-2; TRBD2 aligns across 9 bases. Losses at the gene ends were 2 bases for V and 6 bases for J; bases not matched to a gene: 8. The CDR3 sequence is 16 residues long. Germline V CDR1 and CDR2: SGHTA, FQGNSA. The DNA of the CDR3 is TGTGCCAGCAGCTTAATGCGGGGGGGGGGACCCAATGAGCAGTTCTTC. It is translated as CASSLMRGGGPNEQFF.

The rearrangement uses TRBV27 and TRBJ2-2; tentatively, D is TRBD1 or TRBD2 (5 bases each). Germline V gives CDR1 MNHEY, CDR2 SMNVEV (reference sequence). The CDR3 sequence is 15 residues long. Trimming left V 5 bases short and J 1 base short, with 11 bases between. CDR3 protein: CASSVGTMNTGELFF. CDR3 bases: TGTGCCAGCAGTGTCGGGACGATGAACACCGGGGAGCTGTTTTTT.

The chain joins TRBV5-5 to TRBJ2-3; 9 bases agree with TRBD2. The V gene end was trimmed by 7 bases and the J gene end by 4 bases; junction bases not matched to a gene: 10. The germline V gene has CDR1 SGHKS and CDR2 YYEKEE (reference sequence). This CDR3 is built from 15 residues. The CDR3 protein is CASRSGRSYSDTQYF. The DNA for the CDR3 is TGTGCCAGCCGAAGCGGGAGGAGTTATTCAGATACGCAGTATTTT. Combining the CDR3 with reference TRBV5-5 and TRBJ2-3 gives the whole variable domain DAGVTQSPTHLIKTRGQQVTLRCSPISGHKSVSWYQQVLGQGPQFIFQYYEKEERGRGNFPDRFSARQFPNYSSELNVNALLLGDSALYLCASRSGRSYSDTQYFGPGTRLTVL.

This clonotype was seen only a few times. J is TRBJ2-1 and V is TRBV20-1; the match to TRBD2 covers 9 bases. This CDR3 comprises 15 residues. V lost 2 bases to trimming and J lost 4 bases; unmatched junction nucleotides: 6. In germline, CDR1 is DFQATT, CDR2 SNEGSKA (reference sequence). Here the CDR3 DNA reads TGCAGTGCTAGACCGACTAGCGGCCGATACAATGAGCAGTTCTTC. Amino acid sequence: CSARPTSGRYNEQFF.

In its sample, this clonotype was seen a few times. This chain uses TRBV25-1 with TRBJ2-7, with 7 bases lining up with TRBD1. The germline CDR1 and CDR2 sequences are MGHDK and SYGVNS. Unmatched junction bases numbered 6, after V lost 5 bases and J lost 2 bases. The CDR3 runs 14 residues. For the CDR3, the DNA is TGTGCCAGCAGTCCTCTGGGGACAGCCTACGAGCAGTACTTC. Translation gives CASSPLGTAYEQYF.

The V call is TRBV7-2, the J call TRBJ2-5; TRBD2 agrees at 8 bases. From germline, CDR1 is SGHTA and CDR2 FQGNSA. The CDR3 loop spans 14 amino acids. V lost 7 bases, J lost 5 bases, and 9 bases stayed unmatched. CDR3 DNA sequence: TGTGCCAGCACCCTTAGCGGGACATGGGAGACCCAGTACTTC. Its protein product is CASTLSGTWETQYF.

This clonotype was counted ten times or more. The chain links TRBV6-5 to TRBJ2-7, with TRBD1 matching over 10 bases. The germline V gene encodes CDR1 MNHEY and CDR2 SVGAGI. The CDR3 is 17 residues long. V lost 6 bases, J lost 2 bases, and 13 bases stayed unmatched. DNA of the CDR3: TGTGCCAGCAGCCCGATCGCCCGGACAGGGGGGACCTACGAGCAGTACTTC. Amino acids: CASSPIARTGGTYEQYF.

A remark on this clonotype: The junction does not match germline at one end; this may be a read error. CDR3 coding DNA: TGTGCCGTCAGTGTGGGAGTGGAGAAGACGCAGTATTTT. It yields the protein CAVSVGVEKTQYF. The V and J genes are TRBV10-3 and TRBJ2-3; the D gene is possibly TRBD2 (5 bases). The germline V gene encodes CDR1 ENHRY and CDR2 SYGVKD. The length of the CDR3 is 13 residues.

V is TRBV7-2 and J is TRBJ2-1; TRBD2 matches at 12 bases. Germline-derived CDR1 and CDR2 are SGHTA and FQGNSA. V was clipped by 2 bases and J by 8 bases; unmatched bases: 19. This CDR3 spans 20 amino acids. The CDR3 DNA follows: TGTGCCAGCAGCTTATGGGCTTCGGCTAGCGGGGGGGCCCTTCCCCATGAGCAGTTCTTC. It is translated as CASSLWASASGGALPHEQFF.

Concerning this clonotype itself: This may arise from a read error, as a much more abundant clone is one base away. The J gene is TRBJ1-1, the V gene TRBV7-2; D unclear. Germline-derived CDR1 and CDR2 are SGHTA and FQGNSA. V lost 1 base and J 3 bases, leaving 6 bases between the germline ends. The CDR3 is 13 amino acids. The CDR3 is CASSLERDTEAFF. In DNA, the CDR3 is TGTGCCAGCAGCTTAGAGAGGGACACTGAAGCTTTCTTT.

V gene TRBV7-3 combines with J gene TRBJ2-4; TRBD2 matches at 7 bases. Germline CDR1 SGHTA, CDR2 FQGTGA. There are 13 residues in the CDR3. J lost 9 bases, V lost 2 bases, and 4 bases had no gene match. CDR3 sequence (DNA): TGTGCCAGCAGCTTAGCGGGAGAGGGCATTCAGTACTTC. Translated: CASSLAGEGIQYF.

This chain connects TRBV28 to TRBJ2-3, with 7 bases aligning to TRBD2. The germline V gene has CDR1 MDHEN and CDR2 SYDVKM. The CDR3 consists of 12 residues. The V segment lost 11 bases and the J segment 0 bases; nucleotides outside the gene matches: 2. DNA of the CDR3: TGTGCCGTCGGGGGGAGCACAGATACGCAGTATTTT. Translating it yields CAVGGSTDTQYF.